The clone carrying this TCR beta chain was observed at least ten times. Its antigen is not known. This record comes from a study of T cell repertoires in cytomegalovirus infection. General study results and limits: Dominant in the ex vivo response were TCR beta clonotypes restricted by HLA-C and specific for CMV.

TCRdb itself ran the reads through MiXCR, one entry per CDR3 protein. Of just under 300,000 distinct CDR3 sequences listed, 8% to 10% are singletons. Germline CDR1 is MDHEN and CDR2 is SYDVKM. Trimming pared 3 bases from V and 4 bases from J, leaving 7 bases between. CDR3 length: 13 residues. The sequence derives from a human donor in good health (CMV status not recorded). Some clones in this sample may be carry-over from other donors' samples. The sequenced material came from PBMCs. V is TRBV28 and J is TRBJ1-5; D not resolved. CDR3 loop: CASSFVINQPQHF. The DNA of the CDR3 is TGTGCCAGCAGTTTTGTAATAAATCAGCCCCAGCATTTT.